The source of this T cell receptor beta chain is a study of blood T cell repertoires in COVID-19. Across the study: Sites across the United States, Italy and Spain contributed samples from acute and convalescent COVID-19. PBMCs, B-cell-depleted T cells, or T cells provided the cDNA or gDNA that made up the material.

Germline CDR1 SGHAT, CDR2 FQNNGV. V was pared by 2 bases and J by 5 bases, with 9 bases between. The CDR3 runs to 13 residues. Per the original methods: Counts of nucleated cells, estimated from reference gene primer amplification, were obtained. Sequencing was performed with immunoSEQ multiplex PCR; in TCRdb, only in-frame clones are kept and a portion is missing. From that table come the V and J calls and clone size; the DNA was used to work out D and trimming. Of fewer than 250,000 clones listed, 92% are singletons. The sequence came from a man younger than 45 with acute or convalescent COVID-19. Source material: peripheral blood. The rearrangement joins TRBV11-2 to TRBJ2-5, with a possible D match to TRBD2 (5 bases). The CDR3 bases are TGTGCCAGCAGCTTAAGTAGCGTGGAGACCCAGTACTTC. Protein product: CASSLSSVETQYF.